This is a list of T cell receptor beta chains from one sample in a study of blood T cells in healthy people across ages. MiXCR, applied by TCRdb to the 5' RACE reads, yields one record per CDR3 protein. This table has around 800,000 distinct CDR3 sequences, 20% to 30% appearing once. These same data were also listed under a study on T cells of mothers and their children.

The sequenced sample consisted of blood. These receptors were collected from a boy younger than 18 in good health. Each CDR3 is given with its conserved first and last residue. Each record gives: V gene, J gene, CDR3 protein.

V gene: TRBV6-5
J gene: TRBJ2-7
CDR3 protein: CASRTHWETYEQYF

V gene: TRBV30
J gene: NA
CDR3 protein: CAWNTLAGASYEQYF

V gene: TRBV29-1
J gene: TRBJ2-7
CDR3 protein: CSVTTTAFLEQYF

V gene: TRBV5-1
J gene: TRBJ2-5
CDR3 protein: CASSRSDLQETQYF

V gene: TRBV12-3/TRBV12-4
J gene: TRBJ2-5
CDR3 protein: CASSLTRGQETQYF

V gene: TRBV12-3/TRBV12-4
J gene: TRBJ1-2
CDR3 protein: CASSRAGDSDGYTF

V gene: TRBV20-1
J gene: TRBJ2-5
CDR3 protein: CSAREFGREGQETQYF

V gene: TRBV5-5
J gene: TRBJ1-3
CDR3 protein: CASSLNRLGNTIYF

V gene: TRBV25-1
J gene: TRBJ2-7
CDR3 protein: CASSEGGIEQYF

V gene: TRBV2
J gene: TRBJ2-1
CDR3 protein: CASSPGTGSGEQFF

V gene: TRBV5-1
J gene: TRBJ1-2
CDR3 protein: CASNDGGIDGYTF

V gene: TRBV13
J gene: TRBJ1-2
CDR3 protein: CASSQSRGYTF

V gene: TRBV15
J gene: TRBJ2-5
CDR3 protein: CATRPPSGPETQYF

V gene: TRBV29-1
J gene: TRBJ2-1
CDR3 protein: CSVDPPRTGSFGVEQFF

V gene: TRBV3-1
J gene: TRBJ1-4
CDR3 protein: CASSPGPSGEKLFF

V gene: TRBV3-1
J gene: TRBJ2-7
CDR3 protein: CASSRGGSPSEQYF

V gene: TRBV12-3/TRBV12-4
J gene: TRBJ1-5
CDR3 protein: CASSLNRAGGQPQHF

V gene: TRBV5-1
J gene: TRBJ1-6
CDR3 protein: CASSLDRGTASPLHF

V gene: TRBV7-9
J gene: TRBJ1-1
CDR3 protein: CASSSGATEAFF

V gene: TRBV5-1
J gene: TRBJ2-7
CDR3 protein: CASSGRPGKQYF

V gene: TRBV12-3/TRBV12-4
J gene: TRBJ2-7
CDR3 protein: CASTNKRGYEQYF

V gene: TRBV6-6
J gene: TRBJ2-1
CDR3 protein: CASSYSQNGYNEQFF

V gene: TRBV6-5
J gene: TRBJ1-4
CDR3 protein: CASRPGGGWEKLFF

V gene: TRBV6-2/TRBV6-3
J gene: NA
CDR3 protein: CASSYRVLLGQGETQYF

V gene: TRBV3-1
J gene: TRBJ2-5
CDR3 protein: CASSLARRLETQYF

V gene: TRBV7-9
J gene: TRBJ1-4
CDR3 protein: CASSSWGGQDNEKLFF

V gene: TRBV5-1
J gene: TRBJ2-2
CDR3 protein: CASSSGGRNTGELFF

V gene: TRBV3-1
J gene: TRBJ2-5
CDR3 protein: CASSQLGVQETQYF

V gene: TRBV2
J gene: TRBJ1-4
CDR3 protein: CASRGGQNHEKLFF

V gene: TRBV7-2
J gene: TRBJ2-5
CDR3 protein: CASSLNFQETQYF

V gene: TRBV5-1
J gene: TRBJ2-3
CDR3 protein: CASSLGVSEPDTQYF

V gene: TRBV4-1
J gene: NA
CDR3 protein: CASSQDPGVGEQYF

V gene: TRBV28
J gene: TRBJ2-3
CDR3 protein: CASSLADRNTDTQYF

V gene: TRBV24-1
J gene: TRBJ2-3
CDR3 protein: CATSDPQGAGDTQYF

V gene: TRBV20-1
J gene: TRBJ2-2
CDR3 protein: CSAASGVADTGELFF

V gene: TRBV18
J gene: TRBJ2-5
CDR3 protein: CASSLHSRQGAEETQYF

V gene: TRBV5-6
J gene: TRBJ2-5
CDR3 protein: CASSLGDRGPRAQYF

V gene: TRBV28
J gene: TRBJ2-4
CDR3 protein: CASSLVGQGKNIQYF

V gene: TRBV6-4
J gene: TRBJ2-5
CDR3 protein: CASSGSSGGSLETQYF

V gene: TRBV4-1
J gene: TRBJ2-1
CDR3 protein: CASRGGHEQFF

V gene: TRBV4-1
J gene: TRBJ1-1
CDR3 protein: CASSQDGGFTLNTEAFF

V gene: TRBV5-5
J gene: TRBJ2-7
CDR3 protein: CASSLGNLLTYEQYF

V gene: TRBV20-1
J gene: TRBJ2-5
CDR3 protein: CSARDGGGPQETQYF

V gene: TRBV27
J gene: TRBJ2-5
CDR3 protein: CASSLSASRGETQYF

V gene: TRBV3-1
J gene: TRBJ1-2
CDR3 protein: CASSQGALAHGYTF

V gene: TRBV28
J gene: TRBJ1-2
CDR3 protein: CASRPPHNYGYTF